This note documents a single T cell receptor beta chain sequence. This record belongs to a study of control samples from healthy donors and cancer patients. The CDR3 contains 13 residues. The V gene lost 3 bases and the J gene lost 5 bases, with 10 bases spanning the gap. Germline loops: CDR1 SGHRS, CDR2 YFSETQ. Libraries were prepared by immunoSEQ multiplex PCR; TCRdb keeps only in-frame clonotypes and omits some of them. Of roughly 88,000 clones listed, about nine tenths are singletons. V gene TRBV5-1 combines with J gene TRBJ2-3; no firm D call. The sequence derives from a man between 45 and 60 years old in good health. Material for sequencing was blood. In DNA form, the CDR3 reads TGCGCCAGCAGCTCCTTTGCGGTAGATACGCAGTATTTT. As protein: CASSSFAVDTQYF.